This TCR beta chain was sequenced for a study of beta chain features in type 1 diabetes. The sequenced template was cDNA made from the entire isolated RNA. It was found that naive, central memory and regulatory T cell samples averaged about 3.4 million reads. Data came from immunoSEQ multiplex PCR; TCRdb stores just in-frame clones and leaves some out. The sample shows 900,000 or so clones, about 17% of them seen only once. CDR3 size: 16 residues. V was pared by 3 bases and J by 0 bases, with 14 bases between. The germline V gene encodes CDR1 SGHVS and CDR2 FQNEAQ. This sequence originates from a woman aged 18-35 years in good health. The chain recombines TRBV7-8 with TRBJ1-1; maybe TRBD1 (5 bases). Sequenced input: naive CD4+ T cells from blood. This CDR3 is CASSFRGGQLNTEAFF. The CDR3 nucleotides read TGTGCCAGCAGCTTTAGGGGTGGGCAGCTGAACACTGAAGCTTTCTTT. Full variable domain (rest looked up from reference TRBV7-8 and TRBJ1-1): GAGVSQSPRYKVAKRGQDVALRCDPISGHVSLFWYQQALGQGPEFLTYFQNEAQLDKSGLPSDRFFAERPEGSVSTLKIQRTQQEDSAVYLCASSFRGGQLNTEAFFGQGTRLTVV.